A selection of T cell receptor beta chains follows, all from one sample in a study of blood T cell repertoires in COVID-19. Clones were read by immunoSEQ multiplex PCR, and TCRdb kept only the in-frame ones, dropping some. This sample carries 250,000 or so clones, 85% to 90% of them seen once, and the ten largest clones take around 1.7%. Sequenced: PBMCs or T cells enriched from blood (not recorded which). The receptors come from a man aged 35 to 55 who had recovered from COVID-19. Each CDR3 is given with its conserved first and last residue. The D gene is left open where the match is weak. Rows give clone size only sometimes, using once, few, many, or a class for an expanded clone.

TRBJ1-3,TRBV7-8,-,few,CASSSIRVGDTIYF,TGTGCCAGCAGCTCTATCAGGGTTGGAGACACCATATATTTT
TRBJ2-2,TRBV19,TRBD2,-,CARAVAGGRPPGELFF,TGTGCCAGAGCGGTGGCGGGGGGGCGGCCCCCCGGGGAGCTGTTTTTT
TRBJ2-5,TRBV9,TRBD1,-,CASSGQGLWRETQYF,TGTGCCAGCAGCGGACAGGGGTTGTGGCGAGAGACCCAGTACTTC
TRBJ1-4,TRBV7-2,TRBD1,-,CASSFQTGENEKLFF,TGTGCCAGCAGCTTCCAGACAGGGGAAAATGAAAAACTGTTTTTT
TRBJ1-2,TRBV5-6,-,-,CASSWGGGPPTGYTF,TGTGCCAGCAGCTGGGGCGGGGGACCGCCGACGGGCTACACCTTC
TRBJ2-3,TRBV24-1,TRBD2,-,CATSGSSGFTDTQYF,TGTGCCACCAGTGGATCTAGCGGATTCACAGATACGCAGTATTTT
TRBJ2-1,TRBV5-1,-,-,CASSFGSGVEQFF,TGCGCCAGCAGCTTTGGGTCCGGAGTTGAGCAGTTCTTC
TRBJ1-5,TRBV5-1,TRBD1,-,CASTLRDSSNQPQHF,TGCGCCAGCACGCTCCGGGACAGTAGCAATCAGCCCCAGCATTTT
TRBJ1-6,TRBV5-1,TRBD1,once,CASSTDRASSSPLHF,TGCGCCAGCAGCACGGACAGGGCCTCAAGCTCACCCCTCCACTTT
TRBJ1-6,TRBV13,-,-,CASSPRRGGGNSPLHF,TGTGCCAGCAGCCCACGTCGGGGTGGAGGGAATTCACCCCTCCACTTT
TRBJ2-1,TRBV4-1,-,-,CASSQTGRGIYNEQFF,TGCGCCAGCAGCCAAACGGGACGGGGGATATACAATGAGCAGTTCTTC
TRBJ1-4,TRBV19,-,many,CASSIQGPPEKLFF,TGTGCCAGTAGTATTCAGGGTCCCCCGGAAAAACTGTTTTTT
TRBJ1-1,TRBV5-1,TRBD1,-,CASSHRDSYTEAFF,TGCGCCAGCAGCCACCGGGACAGCTACACTGAAGCTTTCTTT
TRBJ1-1,TRBV7-2,-,-,CASSLEPGMNTEAFF,TGTGCCAGCAGCTTAGAACCGGGAATGAACACTGAAGCTTTCTTT
TRBJ2-5,TRBV4-1,TRBD2,-,CASSHPGLATLVAQYF,TGCGCCAGCAGCCACCCGGGACTAGCGACCCTTGTCGCCCAGTACTTC
TRBJ2-1,TRBV5-1,-,-,CASSTDLSYNEQFF,TGCGCCAGCAGCACAGACCTCTCCTACAATGAGCAGTTCTTC
TRBJ1-2,TRBV6-5,TRBD1,-,CASSYSQGTGYGYTF,TGTGCCAGCAGTTACTCGCAAGGGACAGGCTATGGCTACACCTTC
TRBJ1-1,TRBV4-2,TRBD1,few,CASSPSDRPNTEAFF,TGTGCCAGCAGCCCTTCGGACAGGCCGAACACTGAAGCTTTCTTT
TRBJ2-5,TRBV18,-,-,CASSPQALAETQYF,TGTGCCAGCTCACCGCAAGCCCTCGCAGAGACCCAGTACTTC
TRBJ2-1,TRBV6-5,-,once,CASSPSGVYNEQFF,TGTGCCAGCAGTCCGAGTGGAGTCTACAATGAGCAGTTCTTC
TRBJ2-2,TRBV19,-,-,CASSQGRNTGELFF,TGTGCCAGTAGTCAGGGGAGGAACACCGGGGAGCTGTTTTTT
TRBJ1-1,TRBV18,TRBD1,-,CASSGQGVSGTEAFF,TGTGCCAGCTCGGGGCAGGGGGTCTCGGGAACTGAAGCTTTCTTT
TRBJ2-7,TRBV18,-,-,CASSPTSGEQYF,TGTGCCAGCTCACCAACATCGGGCGAGCAGTACTTC
TRBJ1-2,TRBV13,TRBD1,-,CASSLYQGARADGYTF,TGTGCCAGCAGCCTATACCAGGGGGCGAGAGCGGATGGCTACACCTTC
TRBJ1-1,TRBV5-1,-,-,CASSLGTGFNTEAFF,TGCGCCAGCAGCTTGGGTACAGGATTCAACACTGAAGCTTTCTTT
TRBJ1-6,TRBV2,-,-,CASSPAGMRSPLHF,TGTGCCAGCAGCCCCGCGGGGATGAGGTCACCCCTCCACTTT
TRBJ1-1,TRBV6-6,TRBD1,-,CASRIRDRGPNTEAFF,TGTGCCAGCAGGATCCGGGACAGGGGGCCGAACACTGAAGCTTTCTTT
TRBJ2-7,TRBV5-1,TRBD1,many,CASSFHRGTSQVYEQYF,TGCGCCAGCAGCTTTCACAGGGGAACGAGCCAAGTCTACGAGCAGTACTTC
TRBJ2-1,TRBV18,-,-,CASSTDRNEQFF,TGTGCCAGCTCAACAGACAGGAACGAGCAGTTCTTC
TRBJ1-1,TRBV19,-,-,CASSITDMNTEAFF,TGTGCCAGTAGTATCACAGACATGAACACTGAAGCTTTCTTT
TRBJ2-1,TRBV5-1,-,-,CASSLSGESSYNEQFF,TGCGCCAGCAGCTTGTCGGGGGAGAGCTCCTACAATGAGCAGTTCTTC
TRBJ1-2,TRBV7-2,-,-,CASSPPGGRANGYTF,TGTGCCAGCAGCCCCCCTGGCGGGCGGGCCAATGGCTACACCTTC
TRBJ1-3,TRBV27,-,-,CASSPWGGSGSGNTIYF,TGTGCCAGCAGTCCCTGGGGGGGGTCTGGGTCTGGAAACACCATATATTTT
TRBJ1-2,TRBV19,TRBD1,-,CASSIWDSNYGYTF,TGTGCCAGTAGTATTTGGGACAGTAACTATGGCTACACCTTC
TRBJ1-1,TRBV10-3,-,-,CAISRGEITEAFF,TGTGCCATCAGCAGGGGAGAGATCACTGAAGCTTTCTTT
TRBJ2-3,TRBV4-3,TRBD2,-,CASSESGAGTDTQYF,TGCGCCAGCAGCGAAAGCGGGGCCGGCACAGATACGCAGTATTTT
TRBJ2-1,TRBV24-1,TRBD2,-,CATSDAAGGLGEQFF,TGTGCCACCAGTGATGCCGCCGGGGGGTTGGGTGAGCAGTTCTTC
TRBJ2-5,TRBV14,TRBD2,-,CASSQGAGAETQYF,TGTGCCAGCAGCCAAGGAGCGGGAGCAGAGACCCAGTACTTC
TRBJ1-4,TRBV2,-,-,CASRGGRLNEKLFF,TGTGCCAGCCGGGGGGGACGGCTTAATGAAAAACTGTTTTTT
TRBJ2-5,TRBV5-1,TRBD2,-,CASSPGLAGGYQETQYF,TGCGCCAGCAGCCCCGGACTAGCGGGGGGGTACCAAGAGACCCAGTACTTC
TRBJ1-2,TRBV9,TRBD1,-,CASSVRTGASYGYTF,TGTGCCAGCAGCGTCCGGACAGGGGCTAGCTATGGCTACACCTTC
TRBJ1-1,TRBV7-9,-,-,CASSQQNMNTEAFF,TGTGCCAGCAGCCAACAGAACATGAACACTGAAGCTTTCTTT
TRBJ2-3,TRBV7-6,-,-,CASSLAPADTQYF,TGTGCCAGCAGCTTAGCCCCCGCAGATACGCAGTATTTT
TRBJ2-7,TRBV28,-,-,CASSTLISDTSREQYF,TGTGCCAGCAGTACCCTCATTTCGGACACTTCTCGCGAGCAGTACTTC
TRBJ2-5,TRBV7-9,-,-,CASRRSRTAAQETQYF,TGTGCCAGCAGGCGATCCCGGACAGCAGCCCAAGAGACCCAGTACTTC
TRBJ2-2,TRBV18,TRBD2,once,CASSPPTSGGTGELFF,TGTGCCAGCTCACCACCCACTAGCGGGGGCACCGGGGAGCTGTTTTTT
TRBJ2-7,TRBV4-2,-,once,CASSQDWQGLYEQYF,TGTGCCAGCAGCCAAGATTGGCAGGGCCTCTACGAGCAGTACTTC
TRBJ1-2,TRBV27,TRBD1,-,CASAGTGPYGYTF,TGTGCCAGCGCTGGGACAGGCCCCTATGGCTACACCTTC
TRBJ2-7,TRBV5-6,-,-,CASSLRQGSYSYEQYF,TGTGCCAGCAGCTTGAGGCAGGGCAGTTATTCCTACGAGCAGTACTTC
TRBJ2-3,TRBV2,-,-,CASSRLGADTQYF,TGTGCCAGCAGTCGACTGGGGGCTGATACGCAGTATTTT
TRBJ1-2,TRBV6-6,TRBD1,-,CASSRPGQGGYGYTF,TGTGCCAGCAGTCGGCCGGGACAGGGTGGCTATGGCTACACCTTC
TRBJ1-1,TRBV6-2/TRBV6-3,-,-,CASSYDRNTEAFF,TGTGCCAGCAGTTACGACAGGAACACTGAAGCTTTCTTT
TRBJ1-2,TRBV10-3,-,-,CAISAARGYGYTF,TGTGCCATCAGTGCCGCCCGGGGCTATGGCTACACCTTC